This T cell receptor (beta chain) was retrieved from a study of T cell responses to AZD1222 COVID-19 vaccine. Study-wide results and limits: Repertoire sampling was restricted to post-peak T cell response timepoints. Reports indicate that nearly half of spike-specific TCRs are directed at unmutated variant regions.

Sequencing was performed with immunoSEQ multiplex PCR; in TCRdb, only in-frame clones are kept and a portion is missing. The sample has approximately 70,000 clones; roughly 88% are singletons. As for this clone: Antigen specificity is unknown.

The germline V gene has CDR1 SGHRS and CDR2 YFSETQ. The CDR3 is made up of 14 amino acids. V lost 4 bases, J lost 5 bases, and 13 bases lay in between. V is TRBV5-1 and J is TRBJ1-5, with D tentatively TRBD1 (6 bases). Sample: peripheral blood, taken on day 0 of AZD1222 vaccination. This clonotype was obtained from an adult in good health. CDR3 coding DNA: TGCGCCAGCAGCCTGGACAGCCCTGATCAGCCCCAGCATTTT. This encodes CASSLDSPDQPQHF.